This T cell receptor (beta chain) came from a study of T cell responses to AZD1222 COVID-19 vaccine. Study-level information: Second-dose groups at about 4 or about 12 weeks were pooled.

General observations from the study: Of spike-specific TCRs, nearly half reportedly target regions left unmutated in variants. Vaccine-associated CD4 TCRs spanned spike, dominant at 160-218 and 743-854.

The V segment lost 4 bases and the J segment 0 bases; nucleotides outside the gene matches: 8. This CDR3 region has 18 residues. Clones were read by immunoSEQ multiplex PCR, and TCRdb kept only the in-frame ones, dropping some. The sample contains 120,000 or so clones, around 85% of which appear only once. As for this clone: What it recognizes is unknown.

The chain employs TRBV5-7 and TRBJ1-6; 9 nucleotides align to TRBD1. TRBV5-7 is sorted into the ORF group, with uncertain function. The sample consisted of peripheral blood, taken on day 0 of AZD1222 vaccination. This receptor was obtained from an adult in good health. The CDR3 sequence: CASSKGTGSGSYNSPLHF. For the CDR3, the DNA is TGTGCCAGCAGCAAAGGGACAGGGTCGGGCTCCTATAATTCACCCCTCCACTTT.